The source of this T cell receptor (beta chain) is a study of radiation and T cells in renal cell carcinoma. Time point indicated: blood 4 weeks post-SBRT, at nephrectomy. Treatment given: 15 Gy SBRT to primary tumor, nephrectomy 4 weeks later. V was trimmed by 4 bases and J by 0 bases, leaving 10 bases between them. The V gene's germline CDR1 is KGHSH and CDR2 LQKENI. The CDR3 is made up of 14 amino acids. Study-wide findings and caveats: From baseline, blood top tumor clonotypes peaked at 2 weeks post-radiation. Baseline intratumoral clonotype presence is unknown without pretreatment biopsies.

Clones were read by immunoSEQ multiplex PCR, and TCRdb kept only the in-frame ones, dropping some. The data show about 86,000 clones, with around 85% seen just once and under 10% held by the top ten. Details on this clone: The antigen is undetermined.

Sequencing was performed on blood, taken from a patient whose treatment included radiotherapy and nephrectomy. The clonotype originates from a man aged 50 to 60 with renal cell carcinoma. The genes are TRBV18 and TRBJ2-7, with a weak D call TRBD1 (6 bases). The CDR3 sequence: CASSQGQNSYEQYF. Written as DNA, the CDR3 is TGTGCCAGCTCACAAGGACAGAACTCCTACGAGCAGTACTTC.